The 8 T cell receptor beta chains listed next were all sequenced from one sample in a study of blood T cell repertoires in COVID-19. Method: immunoSEQ multiplex PCR; TCRdb's copy keeps in-frame clones and lacks some. Among 250,000 to 300,000 clones, roughly 87% were seen once, and the ten largest hold 2% to 2.5%. The sequenced material came from peripheral blood. These receptors all stem from a woman aged 50 to 60 who had recovered from COVID-19.

V and J are TRBV7-9 and TRBJ2-7, with a weak D call TRBD1 (6 bases). The CDR3 covers 11 residues. Germline CDR1 is SEHNR and CDR2 is FQNEAQ (reference sequence). V dropped 4 bases and J dropped 7 bases, with 8 bases sitting between them. In DNA, the CDR3 is TGTGCCAGCAGCTCCACAGGGGAGCAGTACTTC. Protein product: CASSSTGEQYF.

The chain carries TRBV9 and TRBJ2-5, with 15 bases lining up with TRBD2. In germline, CDR1 is SGDLS, CDR2 YYNGEE. This CDR3 contains 17 residues. V was pared by 3 bases and J by 1 base, with 4 bases of the junction left unmatched. CDR3 amino acids: CASSAGLAGGSQETQYF. CDR3 in DNA: TGTGCCAGCAGCGCTGGACTAGCGGGGGGGTCCCAAGAGACCCAGTACTTC.

The V gene is TRBV29-1, the J gene TRBJ2-3; 10 bases fit TRBD1. The V segment lost 5 bases and the J segment 2 bases; nucleotides outside the gene matches: 4. This CDR3 region has 14 residues. Germline CDR1 and CDR2: SQVTM and ANQGSEA. The CDR3 here is CSVSGTGDTDTQYF. CDR3 nucleotides: TGCAGCGTTTCCGGGACAGGGGACACAGATACGCAGTATTTT.

This chain uses TRBV28 with TRBJ2-7, with 9 bases lining up with TRBD2. Germline trimming cut 5 bases from V and 7 bases from J; bases unmatched to any gene: 12. The CDR3 has 15 residues. The germline gives CDR1 MDHEN, CDR2 SYDVKM. This CDR3 reads CASSLGVAGAEEQYF. The CDR3 DNA is TGTGCCAGCAGTCTTGGAGTAGCGGGAGCGGAGGAGCAGTACTTC.

The V gene is TRBV29-1, the J gene TRBJ2-5; D gene uncertain. Germline V gives CDR1 SQVTM, CDR2 ANQGSEA. The CDR3 is made up of 10 amino acids. Trimming removed 7 bases from V and 4 bases from J, with 7 bases in between. This chain's CDR3 is CSASVETQYF. The DNA of the CDR3 is TGCAGCGCTTCCGTAGAGACCCAGTACTTC.

The genes are TRBV5-3 and TRBJ1-1, with D unresolved. TRBV5-3 carries the ORF label, with uncertain function. The CDR3 is 14 residues long. The V end lost 5 bases, the J end lost 1 base, and 12 bases lay between the germline ends. The CDR3 nucleotides are TGTGCCAGAAGAAGGGATGGGAGGAACACTGAAGCTTTCTTT. This encodes CARRRDGRNTEAFF.

The chain has TRBV28 and TRBJ2-3; 10 bases are shared with TRBD2. Germline V gene lookup returns CDR1 MDHEN and CDR2 SYDVKM. V was pared by 4 bases and J by 7 bases, with 5 bases of the junction left unmatched. The CDR3 spans 14 residues. The CDR3 loop reads CASSSGTSVNTQYF. The CDR3 DNA is TGTGCCAGCAGTTCCGGGACTAGCGTAAATACGCAGTATTTT.

The rearrangement links TRBV11-2 to TRBJ1-4; D unclear. The V gene lost 1 base and the J gene lost 0 bases, with 6 bases spanning the gap. Per the germline V gene, CDR1 is SGHAT and CDR2 is FQNNGV. The CDR3 covers 15 residues. The CDR3 sequence: CASSLGGSTNEKLFF. For the CDR3, the DNA is TGTGCCAGCAGCTTAGGCGGGTCAACTAATGAAAAACTGTTTTTT.